This TCR beta chain came from a study of post-analysis software for immune sequencing data. Study information: The cohort encompassed relapsing-remitting, secondary progressive and progressive-relapsing multiple sclerosis disease courses. Study observations and caveats: Five or six TRBV segments, including TRBV5-6, TRBV5-1 and TRBV20-1, were more frequent in patients than controls.

With regard to this clonotype: No antigen is known for it.

TCR beta cDNA libraries included unique molecular identifiers. One entry per CDR3 protein results from TCRdb running MiXCR on the PCR reads. The table lists 800,000 to 950,000 distinct CDR3 sequences, approximately 53% of them singletons. The CDR3 is 16 residues long. V lost 4 bases, J lost 10 bases, and 14 bases stayed unmatched. CDR1 is LGHDT and CDR2 is YNNKEL in the germline V gene (reference sequence). The TCR comes from a girl under 18 with multiple sclerosis. The chain combines TRBV3-1 with TRBJ2-1; 9 positions agree with TRBD2. The source material was blood. The CDR3 region has the DNA TGTGCCAGCAGCCCGCATCAGACTAGCGGCCCCTACGAGCAGTTCTTC. Protein: CASSPHQTSGPYEQFF.